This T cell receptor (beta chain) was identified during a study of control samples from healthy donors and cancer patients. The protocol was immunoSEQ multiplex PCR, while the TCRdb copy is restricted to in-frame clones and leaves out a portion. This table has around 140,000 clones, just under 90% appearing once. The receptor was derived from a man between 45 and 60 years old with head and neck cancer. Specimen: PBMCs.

CDR3 sequence (DNA): TGTGCCAGTAGTCCGATGATCACCACAGATACGCAGTATTTT. It encodes CASSPMITTDTQYF. V usage is TRBV19 and J usage is TRBJ2-3; D unclear. CDR3 length: 14 amino acids. CDR1 and CDR2 (germline): LNHDA, SQIVND (reference sequence). The V end lost 5 bases, the J end lost 2 bases, and 11 bases lay between the germline ends. The variable domain in full, completed from reference TRBV19 and TRBJ2-3, reads DGGITQSPKYLFRKEGQNVTLSCEQNLNHDAMYWYRQDPGQGLRLIYYSQIVNDFQKGDIAEGYSVSREKKESFPLTVTSAQKNPTAFYLCASSPMITTDTQYFGPGTRLTVL.